The 9 T cell receptor beta chains reported below all come from one sample, sequenced in a study of T cell responses to AZD1222 COVID-19 vaccine. Measured with immunoSEQ multiplex PCR; TCRdb has only the in-frame clones, and not every one. Of over 120,000 clones in the sample, 85% to 95% were seen once. The sample here was peripheral blood, taken on day 0 of AZD1222 vaccination. The origin of the receptors is an adult in good health.

The V gene is TRBV28, the J gene TRBJ1-5; 7 positions agree with TRBD1. The germline CDR1 and CDR2 sequences are MDHEN and SYDVKM. The V segment lost 4 bases and the J segment 5 bases; nucleotides outside the gene matches: 8. There are 15 residues in the CDR3. CDR3 residues: CASSSSTGPDQPQHF. CDR3 in DNA: TGTGCCAGCAGTTCCTCGACAGGGCCGGATCAGCCCCAGCATTTT.

The chain carries TRBV4-1 and TRBJ2-2; maybe TRBD1 (5 bases). The germline V gene encodes CDR1 MGHRA and CDR2 YSYEKL. V was trimmed by 2 bases and J by 7 bases, leaving 14 bases between them. The CDR3 spans 15 residues. The CDR3 spells CASSQTGPRGGELFF. The DNA for the CDR3 is TGCGCCAGCAGCCAAACAGGTCCTAGGGGCGGGGAGCTGTTTTTT.

This clone was counted once. The chain is built from TRBV6-5 and TRBJ2-7; possibly TRBD2 for D (5 bases). CDR3 length: 15 residues. Trimming pared 5 bases from V and 0 bases from J, leaving 14 bases between. Germline assignment: CDR1 MNHEY and CDR2 SVGAGI. The CDR3: CASSIRTGSSYEQYF. As DNA, the CDR3 is TGTGCCAGCAGTATCAGGACTGGGAGCTCCTACGAGCAGTACTTC.

In the case of this clone: The same CDR3 arises from other DNA sequences in this sample as well. This rearrangement joins TRBV25-1 to TRBJ1-2, with D perhaps matching TRBD1 (5 bases). Trimming took 2 bases from V and 2 from J, leaving 6 bases between them. CDR1 and CDR2 (germline): MGHDK, SYGVNS. This CDR3 comprises 13 residues. CDR3 coding DNA: TGTGCCAGCAGTGAACAGGGAAACTATGGCTACACCTTC. The encoded protein is CASSEQGNYGYTF.

This clone has just one count. V usage is TRBV30 and J usage is TRBJ2-1; a possible D gene is TRBD2 (5 bases). Germline lookup yields CDR1 GTSNPN and CDR2 SVGIG (reference sequence). The CDR3 runs to 15 residues. Trimming removed 3 bases from V and 4 bases from J, with 16 bases in between. The CDR3 region is CAWSDSGGVYNEQFF. The CDR3 DNA follows: TGTGCCTGGAGCGATTCTGGAGGCGTTTACAATGAGCAGTTCTTC.

This chain uses TRBV7-3 with TRBJ2-2; 8 bases match TRBD1. With V trimmed by 5 bases and J by 4 bases, 6 bases remained unmatched. The CDR3 sequence is 15 residues long. The germline gives CDR1 SGHTA, CDR2 FQGTGA. CDR3 protein: CASSVGQGTTGELFF. The CDR3 DNA reads as TGTGCCAGCAGCGTCGGACAGGGAACCACCGGGGAGCTGTTTTTT.

The chain uses TRBV12-3 or TRBV12-4 and TRBJ2-2, with D hard to call. V was pared by 1 base and J by 5 bases, with 2 bases between. The CDR3 runs 12 residues. CDR3 in DNA: TGTGCCAGCAGTTTAGAAACCGGGGAGCTGTTTTTT. This encodes CASSLETGELFF.

This rearrangement joins TRBV4-1 to TRBJ2-7; D is perhaps TRBD1 (5 bases). Looked up from germline, CDR1 is MGHRA and CDR2 is YSYEKL. This CDR3 comprises 15 residues. Trimming cost V 4 bases and J 0 bases, with 13 bases left between them. The CDR3 coding sequence is TGCGCCAGCAGCCTACTAAAGACAGACTCCTACGAGCAGTACTTC. Residues: CASSLLKTDSYEQYF.

The rearrangement uses TRBV5-4 and TRBJ2-1; D may match TRBD1 or TRBD2 (5 bases each). The CDR3 loop spans 16 amino acids. V was pared by 4 bases and J by 0 bases, with 14 bases between. Germline V CDR1 and CDR2: SGHNT, YYREEE (reference sequence). The CDR3 spells CASSPGYGTSYNEQFF. The CDR3 nucleotides are TGTGCCAGCAGCCCCGGTTACGGGACCTCCTACAATGAGCAGTTCTTC. Supplemented by reference TRBV5-4 and TRBJ2-1, the full variable domain reads ETGVTQSPTHLIKTRGQQVTLRCSSQSGHNTVSWYQQALGQGPQFIFQYYREEENGRGNFPPRFSGLQFPNYSSELNVNALELDDSALYLCASSPGYGTSYNEQFFGPGTRLTVL.